The 25 T cell receptor beta chains listed next were all sequenced from one sample in a study of CD8+CD57+ T cells in acquired aplastic anemia. Genomic DNA, serving as template, underwent TCR beta VDJ and CDR3 profiling. TCRdb independently ran MiXCR on the reads; one entry per CDR3 protein. The sample gives about 95,000 distinct CDR3 sequences, 55% to 75% of which show up once; approximately 65% is in the top ten. Patients chosen for sequencing had shown CD8+CD57+ cell expansion by flow cytometry. Material for sequencing was sorted CD4+, CD8+, or CD8+CD57+ T cells (not recorded which) from PBMCs. The origin of the receptors is a human donor with aplastic anemia.

The sample holds a few counts of this clonotype. The chain combines TRBV12-3 or TRBV12-4 with TRBJ2-6, with D tentatively TRBD1 (6 bases). Trimming pared 6 bases from V and 6 bases from J, leaving 9 bases between. The CDR3 spans 13 residues. CDR3 coding DNA: TGTGCCAGCAGCCCAGGGGAGGCCAACGTCCTGACTTTC. This gives the protein CASSPGEANVLTF.

V usage is TRBV7-6 and J usage is TRBJ2-5, with unresolved D. The CDR3 length is 13 residues. Germline V gene lookup returns CDR1 SGHVS and CDR2 FNYEAQ. V was cut by 4 bases and J by 5 bases, with 11 bases left in between. The CDR3: CASSYTFRETQYF. The DNA of the CDR3 is TGTGCCAGCAGCTATACCTTTCGGGAGACCCAGTACTTC.

DNA for the CDR3: TGTGCCAGCAGCTTAATAGCGGGGGCCTACAATGAGCAGTTCTTC. Translated, it gives CASSLIAGAYNEQFF. This sequence joins TRBV11-1 and TRBJ2-1; 9 positions agree with TRBD2. The CDR3 sequence is 15 residues long. Trimming at V came to 2 bases and at J to 2 bases, leaving 1 base not matched to a gene. The germline V gene has CDR1 SGHAT and CDR2 FQDESV (reference sequence).

On this clonotype itself: Sequence at one end of the junction differs from germline and may be a read error. V is TRBV7-6 and J is TRBJ2-2; TRBD1 matches 9 bases. Germline CDR1 and CDR2: SGHVS and FNYEAQ. The CDR3 extends over 14 amino acids. In nucleotides, the CDR3 is TGTGCTAGCAGCCCCGGGACAGGGAAAGGGGAGCTGTTTTTT. Protein: CASSPGTGKGELFF.

V usage is TRBV2 and J usage is TRBJ2-6; D call uncertain. The V end lost 6 bases, the J end lost 0 bases, and 6 bases lay between the germline ends. Per germline, CDR1 SNHLY and CDR2 FYNNEI. The CDR3 has 14 residues. The CDR3 sequence: CASSLLSGANVLTF. CDR3 coding DNA: TGTGCCAGCAGCTTACTCTCTGGGGCCAACGTCCTGACTTTC.

The chain uses TRBV20-1 and TRBJ2-7; 8 positions match TRBD1. Germline V gene lookup returns CDR1 DFQATT and CDR2 SNEGSKA (reference sequence). V was pared by 6 bases and J by 0 bases, with 7 bases of the junction left unmatched. The CDR3 loop spans 14 amino acids. The CDR3, as DNA: TGCAGTGCCGTGAGACAGGGGATCTCCTACGAGCAGTACTTC. Translation: CSAVRQGISYEQYF.

This chain joins TRBV29-1 and TRBJ2-5; unclear D gene. The CDR3 consists of 13 residues. The germline V and J ends were trimmed by 7 bases and 11 bases, with 23 bases remaining between them. The germline gives CDR1 SQVTM, CDR2 ANQGSEA. CDR3 amino acids: CSALGVNDDTQYF. The CDR3 DNA sequence: TGCAGCGCCCTTGGGGTCAACGACGACACACAGTACTTC.

The chain links TRBV2 to TRBJ1-3; D is undetermined. The germline V gene has CDR1 SNHLY and CDR2 FYNNEI. The CDR3 consists of 15 residues. Trimming cost V 3 bases and J 0 bases, with 9 bases left between them. The CDR3: CASSEAHLSGNTIYF. The CDR3 DNA follows: TGTGCCAGCAGTGAGGCACATCTCTCTGGAAACACCATATATTTT.

The chain couples TRBV11-1 to TRBJ1-6, with D maybe TRBD1 (5 bases). The V end was cut by 1 base, the J end by 3 bases, with 10 bases between. The CDR3 is 16 amino acids. Germline CDR1 reads SGHAT; CDR2 reads FQDESV (reference sequence). The CDR3 nucleotides are TGTGCCAGCAGCTTAGTGGCAGGGAGCTATAATTCACCCCTCCACTTT. Translating it yields CASSLVAGSYNSPLHF.

The chain carries TRBV20-1 and TRBJ2-7; TRBD2 matches at 15 bases. J was trimmed by 6 bases and V by 5 bases; bases with no gene match: 11. The CDR3 is 16 residues long. Germline V gene sequence: CDR1 DFQATT, CDR2 SNEGSKA (reference sequence). CDR3: CSASPLGTSGGCEQYF. The CDR3 coding sequence is TGCAGTGCTTCCCCGCTGGGGACTAGCGGGGGGTGCGAGCAGTACTTC.

The chain couples TRBV29-1 to TRBJ1-2, with 7 bases that match TRBD1. With 4 bases clipped from V and 2 bases from J, the junction kept 1 base outside the gene matches. Germline CDR1 is SQVTM and CDR2 is ANQGSEA. This CDR3 is 12 amino acids long. The CDR3 DNA is TGCAGCGTTGGGGGACAGAACTATGGCTACACCTTC. Translation gives CSVGGQNYGYTF. Combining the CDR3 with reference TRBV29-1 and TRBJ1-2 gives the whole variable domain SAVISQKPSRDICQRGTSLTIQCQVDSQVTMMFWYRQQPGQSLTLIATANQGSEATYESGFVIDKFPISRPNLTFSTLTVSNMSPEDSSIYLCSVGGQNYGYTFGSGTRLTVV.

For this clonotype: Germline and junction disagree at one end, which may indicate a read error. V usage is TRBV20-1 and J usage is TRBJ1-1; 7 bases line up with TRBD1. The CDR3 sequence is 15 residues long. CDR1 DFQATT and CDR2 SNEGSKA come from the germline V gene (reference sequence). CDR3 residues: CSAGDRVRMNTEAFF. The CDR3, as DNA: TGCAGTGCTGGAGACAGGGTGAGGATGAACACTGAAGCTTTCTTT.

CDR3 sequence reads: CASLILGSGSAFF. The CDR3 DNA reads as TGTGCCAGCTTAATCCTGGGGTCAGGTAGCGCTTTCTTT. The chain combines TRBV7-8 with TRBJ1-1; no firm D call. The length of the CDR3 is 13 residues. V was clipped by 8 bases and J by 11 bases, with 21 bases between them. Germline CDR1 SGHVS, CDR2 FQNEAQ.

The V call is TRBV10-3, the J call TRBJ1-2; unclear D gene. Germline V CDR1 and CDR2: ENHRY, SYGVKD. The CDR3 has 12 amino acids. Trimming removed 9 bases from V and 8 bases from J, with 16 bases in between. The chain's CDR3 is CAIRMYELGYTF. CDR3 sequence (DNA): TGTGCCATTCGGATGTATGAGTTGGGCTACACCTTC.

This clonotype was counted a few times. This rearrangement joins TRBV19 to TRBJ1-2; D is possibly TRBD1 (5 bases). CDR3 length: 14 amino acids. Germline CDR1 and CDR2: LNHDA and SQIVND (reference sequence). Trimming left V 9 bases short and J 2 bases short, with 16 bases between. CDR3 sequence (DNA): TGTGCCAGCCGGAGCAGGGAGGCGAACTATGGCTACACCTTC. Amino acids: CASRSREANYGYTF.

This chain connects TRBV20-1 to TRBJ2-5; D may be TRBD1 or TRBD2 (5 bases each). The V gene's germline CDR1 is DFQATT and CDR2 SNEGSKA (reference sequence). CDR3 size: 14 residues. V lost 3 bases, J lost 4 bases, and 15 bases lay in between. The DNA of the CDR3 is TGCAGTGCTAGTTCCGGGACCCACGGAGAGACCCAGTACTTC. Protein sequence: CSASSGTHGETQYF.

In this sample, this clonotype turned up once. The V gene is TRBV10-1, the J gene TRBJ2-3; TRBD1 matches at 10 bases. Germline V gene lookup returns CDR1 WNHNN and CDR2 SYGVQD (reference sequence). The ends lost 6 bases at V and 1 base at J; junction bases unmatched: 4. The CDR3 is 15 amino acids. In nucleotides, the CDR3 is TGCGCCAGCAGCACTGGGACAGGGGGCACAGATACGCAGTATTTT. Its translation is CASSTGTGGTDTQYF.

This chain connects TRBV20-1 to TRBJ2-2; D uncertain. The CDR3 has 14 amino acids. Germline V gene data show CDR1 as DFQATT and CDR2 as SNEGSKA (reference sequence). V was trimmed by 0 bases and J by 10 bases, leaving 15 bases between them. The CDR3 DNA reads as TGCAGTGCTAGAGACCCGGGCGTAATCGTGGAGCTGTTTTTT. It translates to CSARDPGVIVELFF.

J is TRBJ2-1 and V is TRBV25-1; D ambiguous. Germline V gene data show CDR1 as MGHDK and CDR2 as SYGVNS. The CDR3 spans 12 residues. V lost 8 bases, J lost 9 bases, and 14 bases lay in between. The CDR3 protein is CASRRVDGEQFF. CDR3 nucleotide sequence: TGTGCCAGCCGTCGCGTCGACGGTGAGCAGTTCTTC.

The chain combines TRBV9 with TRBJ2-5; D uncertain. Germline V gene sequence: CDR1 SGDLS, CDR2 YYNGEE. Deletions cut 5 bases from V and 2 bases from J, with 10 bases between. CDR3 length: 13 residues. In nucleotides, the CDR3 is TGTGCCAGCAGGGACGAGATTCAAGAGACCCAGTACTTC. This codes for CASRDEIQETQYF.

V gene TRBV5-5 combines with J gene TRBJ2-3, with D tentatively TRBD2 (6 bases). Germline CDR1 reads SGHKS; CDR2 reads YYEKEE (reference sequence). V lost 0 bases and J 6 bases, leaving 11 bases between the germline ends. The CDR3 has 14 amino acids. CDR3 nucleotide sequence: TGTGCCAGCAGCTTGGGGCAGGGACTTGATACGCAGTATTTT. This encodes CASSLGQGLDTQYF. Drawing the rest from reference TRBV5-5 and TRBJ2-3, the complete variable domain is DAGVTQSPTHLIKTRGQQVTLRCSPISGHKSVSWYQQVLGQGPQFIFQYYEKEERGRGNFPDRFSARQFPNYSSELNVNALLLGDSALYLCASSLGQGLDTQYFGPGTRLTVL.

The J gene is TRBJ2-3, the V gene TRBV20-1; weak D call: TRBD1 (6 bases). Germline lookup yields CDR1 DFQATT and CDR2 SNEGSKA (reference sequence). The CDR3 runs 15 residues. Trimming took 6 bases from V and 0 from J, leaving 16 bases between them. The CDR3: CSAEGGQGSTDTQYF. In DNA, the CDR3 is TGCAGTGCAGAAGGGGGTCAGGGTAGCACAGATACGCAGTATTTT.

The rearrangement links TRBV29-1 to TRBJ2-3; 9 nucleotides line up with TRBD2. With V trimmed by 4 bases and J by 0 bases, 5 bases remained unmatched. Germline V gives CDR1 SQVTM, CDR2 ANQGSEA. The CDR3 runs 15 residues. This CDR3 is CSVGIAGASTDTQYF. CDR3 bases: TGCAGCGTTGGGATAGCGGGGGCTAGCACAGATACGCAGTATTTT.

The chain links TRBV24-1 to TRBJ2-7; 10 nucleotides align to TRBD1. The junction had 4 bases not matched to a gene; V was cut back by 4 bases and J by 5 bases. Germline lookup yields CDR1 KGHDR and CDR2 SFDVKD. CDR3 size: 14 residues. The CDR3 sequence: CATSEQGTGDEQYF. The CDR3 nucleotides read TGTGCCACCAGTGAGCAAGGGACAGGGGACGAGCAGTACTTC.

This chain links TRBV6-5 with TRBJ2-7; 9 nucleotides match TRBD2. The CDR3 length is 14 residues. Germline V lookup: CDR1 MNHEY, CDR2 SVGAGI. J gave up 3 bases and V 2 bases, and 2 bases lay outside the gene matches. DNA for the CDR3: TGTGCCAGCAGTTACGGGACTAGCCTCTACGAGCAGTACTTC. It is translated as CASSYGTSLYEQYF.